The clone carrying this T cell receptor beta chain is labeled medium-sized (0.01 to 0.1%). Its antigen is undetermined. The entry originates in a study of cytotoxic CD8 clonotypes in ibrutinib-treated CLL. The wider study: Partial response was seen in about 24 patients and complete response in 2; after median roughly six years, about 14 stayed remitted, around 12 progressed. Study-wide results and limits: Public clonotypes (which were uncommon) either contracted or remained stable on treatment.

CDR3 length: 15 residues. Germline V gene data show CDR1 as SGDLS and CDR2 as YYNGEE. The germline V and J ends were trimmed by 6 bases and 2 bases, with 17 bases remaining between them. Depth targeted 1 in 200,000 to 1 in 1 million T cells, averaging 10x coverage per clonotype. TCRdb's copy holds only in-frame clones and misses some; the assay was immunoSEQ multiplex PCR. The sample contains about 14,000 clones, 55% to 70% of which appear only once. Extraction of roughly 2 micrograms of genomic DNA from cryopreserved PBMCs supplied material for TCR beta libraries. This material consisted of PBMCs, taken before ibrutinib treatment. This chain links TRBV9 with TRBJ1-2, with D unclear. The receptor was isolated from a human donor with chronic lymphocytic leukemia. CDR3 DNA: TGTGCCAGCATGGGTGGCGGTAGGAGGAACTATGGCTACACCTTC. This sequence encodes CASMGGGRRNYGYTF.